This TCR beta chain comes out of a study of blood T cells in healthy people across ages. Trimming took 5 bases from V and 3 from J, leaving 15 bases between them. CDR1 and CDR2 (germline): SNHLY, FYNNEI. The CDR3 length is 15 residues. Each donor had ten milliliters of peripheral blood drawn. Total RNA was isolated from each sample in quantities of at least 5 micrograms. Next came a second PCR, run for roughly 6 to 11 cycles, which used a sample-barcoded 5' primer along with a J-beta primer mix. Every cDNA molecule carried a tag from a template-switch adaptor bearing 12 random nucleotides. From the 5' RACE reads, TCRdb called clonotypes with MiXCR, one entry per CDR3 protein. Here the sample spans hundreds of thousands of distinct CDR3 sequences, approximately 40% being singletons.

V is TRBV2 and J is TRBJ2-3; D possibly corresponds to TRBD2 (6 bases). Sequenced input: blood. This receptor was identified in a man older than 75 in good health. CDR3 sequence reads: CASSFGGVWTDTQYF. The CDR3 DNA reads TGTGCCAGCAGTTTTGGCGGGGTCTGGACAGATACGCAGTATTTT.